The TCR beta chain under discussion was sequenced for a study of blood T cell repertoires in COVID-19. Turning to the study itself: The samples span acute and convalescent COVID-19 from the United States, Italy and Spain.

CDR3 length equals 15 residues. Germline values: CDR1 SNHLY, CDR2 FYNNEI. Trimming pared 6 bases from V and 2 bases from J, leaving 13 bases between. Repertoires were generated with immunoSEQ multiplex PCR, while TCRdb's copy carries only in-frame clones and drops some. The sample has 250,000 to 350,000 clones; more than 85% are singletons. This sequence originates from a woman aged 25 to 39 who had recovered from COVID-19. The sequenced sample was PBMCs or T cells enriched from blood (not recorded which). The rearrangement uses TRBV2 and TRBJ2-2, with D possibly being TRBD1 (6 bases). The CDR3 DNA reads as TGTGCCAGCAGCGTACAGGGTTTTAACACCGGGGAGCTGTTTTTT. Translating gives CASSVQGFNTGELFF.